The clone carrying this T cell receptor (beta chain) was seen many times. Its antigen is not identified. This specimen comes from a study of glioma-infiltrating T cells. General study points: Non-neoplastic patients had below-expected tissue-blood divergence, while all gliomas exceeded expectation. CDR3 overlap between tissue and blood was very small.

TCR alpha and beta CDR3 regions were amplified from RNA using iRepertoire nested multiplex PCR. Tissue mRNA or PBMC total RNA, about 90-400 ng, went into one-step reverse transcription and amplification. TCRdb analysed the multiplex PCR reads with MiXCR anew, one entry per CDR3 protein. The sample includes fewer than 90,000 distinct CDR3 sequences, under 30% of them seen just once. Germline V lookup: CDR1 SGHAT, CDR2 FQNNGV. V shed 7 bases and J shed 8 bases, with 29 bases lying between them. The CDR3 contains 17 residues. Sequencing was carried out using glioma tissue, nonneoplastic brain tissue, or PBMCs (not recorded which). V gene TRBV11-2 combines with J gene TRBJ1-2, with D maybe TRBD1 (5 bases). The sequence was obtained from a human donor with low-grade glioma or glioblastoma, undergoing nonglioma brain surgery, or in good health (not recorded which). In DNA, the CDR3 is TGTGCCAGCAAGAGTTTATACCTTCAGGGACGGGGCAGCGGCTACACCTTC. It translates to CASKSLYLQGRGSGYTF.